These 13 T cell receptor beta chains were sequenced from one sample in a study of T cell repertoires in cytomegalovirus infection. TCRdb called the reads again in MiXCR, with one record for every CDR3 protein. The sample lists fewer than 350,000 distinct CDR3 sequences; about a sixth were seen once. Sequencing was done on a sample of PBMCs. These receptors came from a human donor in good health (CMV status not recorded). Some clones in this sample may be carry-over from other donors' samples.

The chain uses TRBV5-4 and TRBJ2-4; 9 bases align to TRBD2. This CDR3 has 16 residues. The V segment lost 2 bases and the J segment 0 bases; nucleotides outside the gene matches: 3. Germline V lookup: CDR1 SGHNT, CDR2 YYREEE (reference sequence). This CDR3 reads CASSFSGGSAKNIQYF. The CDR3 nucleotides are TGTGCCAGCAGCTTTAGCGGGGGTTCAGCCAAAAACATTCAGTACTTC.

The sample holds many counts of this clonotype. The chain couples TRBV5-1 to TRBJ1-1; no clear D gene. Germline CDR1 and CDR2: SGHRS and YFSETQ. Trimming removed 4 bases from V and 8 bases from J, with 18 bases in between. The CDR3 consists of 14 residues. CDR3 DNA: TGCGCCAGCAGCGGAAAGACGGATGGCTCGGAAGCTTTCTTT. Its protein product is CASSGKTDGSEAFF. Together with reference TRBV5-1 and TRBJ1-1, the CDR3 gives the full variable domain: KAGVTQTPRYLIKTRGQQVTLSCSPISGHRSVSWYQQTPGQGLQFLFEYFSETQRNKGNFPGRFSGRQFSNSRSEMNVSTLELGDSALYLCASSGKTDGSEAFFGQGTRLTVV.

This clonotype showed up many times. V gene TRBV7-2 combines with J gene TRBJ2-3, with TRBD2 matching over 11 bases. CDR3 size: 15 residues. With V trimmed by 5 bases and J by 4 bases, 5 bases remained unmatched. Germline V lookup: CDR1 SGHTA, CDR2 FQGNSA. Here the CDR3 reads CASSELAGVADTQYF. The CDR3 DNA reads as TGTGCCAGCAGCGAACTAGCGGGGGTAGCAGATACGCAGTATTTT.

The table lists this clonotype with many counts. The rearrangement joins TRBV12-3 or TRBV12-4 to TRBJ2-3, with 8 bases lining up with TRBD1. The CDR3 runs to 14 residues. J gave up 5 bases and V 8 bases, and 9 bases lay outside the gene matches. CDR3 amino acids: CASRAGGKGDTQYF. Written as DNA, the CDR3 is TGTGCCAGCCGGGCAGGGGGCAAAGGAGATACGCAGTATTTT.

There are a few counts of this clonotype. One end of the junction is discordant with germline, which a read error may explain. The chain carries TRBV18 and TRBJ2-7; 10 positions match TRBD1. Germline V gene data show CDR1 as KGHSH and CDR2 as LQKENI. The CDR3 is 15 amino acids. CDR3 bases: TGTGCCAGCGCACCGTTGGGACAGGGGCCCTACGAGCAGTACTTC. This gives the protein CASAPLGQGPYEQYF.

This clonotype appeared a few times. The CDR3 reads CASSLLGRGGHNEQFF. The CDR3 nucleotides read TGTGCCAGCAGTCTTTTAGGCCGGGGGGGGCACAATGAGCAGTTCTTC. The chain combines TRBV12-3 or TRBV12-4 with TRBJ2-1, with 8 nucleotides matching TRBD2. Trimming took 5 bases from V and 5 from J; bases not matched to a gene: 11. The CDR3 is 16 amino acids.

Concerning this clonotype itself: The conserved closing phenylalanine or tryptophan is absent in this CDR3, likely reflecting a read error. J is TRBJ1-5 and V is TRBV6-1; possibly TRBD1 for D (5 bases). Trimming removed 3 bases from V and 0 bases from J, with 12 bases in between. This CDR3 contains 16 residues. CDR1 and CDR2 from the germline V gene are MNHNS and SASEGT. CDR3 protein: CASSEPGGYSNQPQHI. For the CDR3, the DNA is TGTGCCAGCAGTGAGCCCGGGGGATATAGCAATCAGCCCCAGCATATT.

This chain joins TRBV6-5 and TRBJ2-7; the D is unclear. CDR1 is MNHEY and CDR2 is SVGAGI in the germline V gene. V lost 2 bases to trimming and J lost 4 bases, with 15 bases between them. This CDR3 is built from 15 residues. In DNA form, the CDR3 reads TGTGCCAGCAGTTACAGAGGAGAGTACGGGTACGAGCAGTACTTC. As protein: CASSYRGEYGYEQYF.

This clonotype was detected ten times or more. This chain uses TRBV7-6 with TRBJ2-1, with 12 nucleotides matching TRBD2. CDR3 size: 16 residues. Germline-derived CDR1 and CDR2 are SGHVS and FNYEAQ. The V segment lost 1 base and the J segment 7 bases; nucleotides outside the gene matches: 5. Written as DNA, the CDR3 is TGTGCCAGCAGCTTAGTACTAGCGGGGGGTGGGAATGAGCAGTTCTTC. This gives the protein CASSLVLAGGGNEQFF.

This clonotype was picked up many times. This chain links TRBV4-3 with TRBJ2-1; possible D gene TRBD2, 6 bases. Germline assignment: CDR1 LGHNA and CDR2 YSLEER. This CDR3 has 20 residues. Deletions cut 0 bases from V and 0 bases from J, with 21 bases between. The CDR3 bases are TGCGCCAGCAGCCAAGATCATTCCAGCGGGCTGCTCAGCTCCTACAATGAGCAGTTCTTC. It is translated as CASSQDHSSGLLSSYNEQFF.

The chain is built from TRBV12-3 or TRBV12-4 and TRBJ2-7, with unresolved D. V lost 5 bases, J lost 3 bases, and 11 bases lay in between. The CDR3 runs 13 residues. The CDR3 DNA sequence: TGTGCCAGCAGTAAGGGAAGTAGCTACGAGCAGTACTTC. Translating gives CASSKGSSYEQYF.

This clonotype occurred many times. The V call is TRBV7-6, the J call TRBJ2-7; 8 nucleotides align to TRBD1. The CDR3 is 14 amino acids. CDR1 SGHVS and CDR2 FNYEAQ come from the germline V gene. With V trimmed by 5 bases and J by 4 bases, 7 bases remained unmatched. CDR3 loop: CASSPRDRRYEQYF. In nucleotides, the CDR3 is TGTGCCAGCAGCCCCCGGGACAGGCGTTACGAGCAGTACTTC.

The rearrangement uses TRBV6-5 and TRBJ1-3, with D tentatively TRBD1 (6 bases). The CDR3 consists of 15 residues. Between the trimmed V and J ends, which lost 6 bases and 4 bases, there was a span of 16 bases. Looked up from germline, CDR1 is MNHEY and CDR2 is SVGAGI. The CDR3 here is CASSITGLAGNTIYF. The CDR3 nucleotides read TGTGCCAGCAGCATAACAGGGCTAGCGGGAAACACCATATATTTT.